This T cell receptor (beta chain) was documented in a study of control samples from healthy donors and cancer patients. TCRdb's table, derived via immunoSEQ multiplex PCR, lists solely in-frame clones and lacks some. Of about 100,000 clones listed, 87% are singletons. Between the trimmed V and J ends, which lost 2 bases and 7 bases, there was a span of 21 bases. Germline CDR1 and CDR2: LNHNV and YYDKDF (reference sequence). This CDR3 is built from 17 residues. This receptor was identified in a woman in her forties or fifties in good health. The gene calls are TRBV15 and TRBJ1-5, with a possible D match to TRBD1 (5 bases). Source material: blood. Here the CDR3 reads CATSRLLEAGVGQPQHF. Here the CDR3 DNA reads TGTGCCACCAGCAGACTGCTGGAGGCGGGGGTAGGCCAGCCCCAGCATTTT.